A single sample is the source of the 18 T cell receptor beta chains below, sequenced in a study of molecular identifiers for immune sequencing clone quantification. TCRdb re-derived calls from the PCR reads in MiXCR, one entry per CDR3 protein. The sample includes about 500,000 distinct CDR3 sequences, roughly 23% of them seen just once. The sample was naive CD8+ T cells from blood, with Jurkat cell RNA spiked in. Described subset: FACS-sorted CD8+CD4-CCR7+CD45RA+ naive T cells. These receptors all come from a human donor in good health. Some libraries in this study had Jurkat cell RNA spiked in.

This clonotype was observed many times. The chain recombines TRBV2 with TRBJ2-3; perhaps TRBD2 as D (5 bases). This CDR3 contains 14 residues. V was cut by 5 bases and J by 5 bases, with 14 bases left in between. CDR1 and CDR2 from the germline V gene are SNHLY and FYNNEI. The CDR3 DNA reads TGTGCCAGCAGTATCATCCTAGCTGTAGATACGCAGTATTTT. Protein sequence: CASSIILAVDTQYF.

This clonotype was counted many times. This rearrangement joins TRBV27 to TRBJ2-7; D ambiguous. Germline assignment: CDR1 MNHEY and CDR2 SMNVEV (reference sequence). This CDR3 comprises 12 residues. Trimming took off 5 bases at V and 6 bases at J, with 11 bases between the two ends. The CDR3 sequence is CASSPSGPEQYF. CDR3 in DNA: TGTGCCAGCAGTCCCTCCGGGCCCGAGCAGTACTTC.

This clonotype was detected ten times or more. The genes are TRBV5-5 and TRBJ2-2, with no clear D. CDR1 SGHKS and CDR2 YYEKEE come from the germline V gene (reference sequence). V lost 0 bases, J lost 6 bases, and 6 bases lay in between. This CDR3 has 13 residues. Written as DNA, the CDR3 is TGTGCCAGCAGCTTGGATACGCCCGGGGAGCTGTTTTTT. This encodes CASSLDTPGELFF.

A note on this clonotype: This may arise from a read error, as a much more abundant clone is one base away. The chain has TRBV5-4 and TRBJ1-2; D gene unclear. The CDR3 totals 13 residues. Germline V gene sequence: CDR1 SGHNT, CDR2 YYREEE (reference sequence). The CDR3 DNA reads as TGTGCCAGCAGCTTGTCGGCTAACTATGGCAACACCTTC. It translates to CASSLSANYGNTF.

About this clonotype: The conserved final phenylalanine or tryptophan is absent from the CDR3, which likely points to a read error. The genes are TRBV27 and TRBJ2-5, with TRBD2 matching over 11 bases. Germline-derived CDR1 and CDR2 are MNHEY and SMNVEV (reference sequence). The CDR3 runs to 15 residues. V trimming: 5 bases; J trimming: 5 bases; junction bases outside the gene matches: 7. CDR3 nucleotides: TGTGCCAGCAGTAAACTAGCGGGAGTTGATGAGACCCAGTACCTC. Translation: CASSKLAGVDETQYL.

A note on this clonotype: Given a much more abundant clone one base away, this may be a read error. This chain links TRBV6-5 with TRBJ2-7; D tentatively fits TRBD1 or TRBD2 (5 bases each). The germline gives CDR1 MNHEY, CDR2 SVGAGI. Trimming removed 6 bases at V and 3 bases at J, with 18 bases between. The CDR3 length is 15 residues. CDR3 loop: CASSRTRDGYYEQYF. The CDR3 bases are TGTGCCAGCAGCCGTACGAGGGACGGCTACTACGAGCAGTACTTC.

The chain couples TRBV6-5 to TRBJ2-1, with D perhaps assigned TRBD1 or TRBD2 (5 bases each). Between the trimmed V and J ends, which lost 11 bases and 2 bases, there was a span of 13 bases. Germline CDR1 MNHEY, CDR2 SVGAGI. This CDR3 contains 13 residues. CDR3 sequence: CAVGTETYNEQFF. The CDR3 coding sequence is TGTGCCGTCGGGACGGAAACCTACAATGAGCAGTTCTTC.

There are many counts of this clonotype. The CDR3 region is CSADLGLAGILTDTQYF. Here the CDR3 DNA reads TGCAGTGCCGACCTGGGACTAGCGGGAATACTCACAGATACGCAGTATTTT. The gene calls are TRBV20-1 and TRBJ2-3; TRBD2 agrees at 13 bases. CDR1 is DFQATT and CDR2 is SNEGSKA in the germline V gene (reference sequence). This CDR3 has 17 amino acids. Trimming removed 6 bases from V and 2 bases from J; junction bases left unmatched: 11.

This clonotype has a handful of counts. J is TRBJ1-6 and V is TRBV20-1; TRBD1 is a possible D gene (5 bases). The CDR3 has 18 amino acids. Germline CDR1 is DFQATT and CDR2 is SNEGSKA (reference sequence). Trimming took 6 bases from V and 0 from J, leaving 21 bases between them. Written as DNA, the CDR3 is TGCAGTGCGACGAGAAGGACAAGCCGTTACTCCTATAATTCACCCCTCCACTTT. Translating it yields CSATRRTSRYSYNSPLHF.

Worth noting for this clonotype: One base away lies a much larger clone, so this may be a sequencing read error. The rearrangement links TRBV20-1 to TRBJ1-1; 7 positions match TRBD1. This CDR3 has 14 amino acids. Germline CDR1 is DFQATT and CDR2 is SNEGSKA (reference sequence). CDR3 bases: TGCAGTGCTAGTTTTCCGACAGGGAACGCTGAAGCTTTCTTT. Its translation: CSASFPTGNAEAFF.

This clonotype appeared a few times. The chain combines TRBV3-1 with TRBJ2-7; tentatively, D is TRBD2 (6 bases). The CDR3 covers 15 residues. Germline CDR1 LGHDT, CDR2 YNNKEL (reference sequence). V was cut by 4 bases and J by 3 bases, with 16 bases left in between. The CDR3 DNA sequence: TGTGCCAGCAGCCTGGGGGGACTGGGAGGCTACGAGCAGTACTTC. Translated: CASSLGGLGGYEQYF.

About this clonotype itself: Relative to the germline gene, one junction end is altered; a read error may explain this. The chain combines TRBV5-3 with TRBJ1-3; 7 positions agree with TRBD1. TRBV5-3 is known as an ORF, though its function is uncertain. The CDR3 extends over 14 amino acids. CDR3 in amino acids: CASSSGGIGNTIYF. As DNA, the CDR3 is TGTGCCAGCAGCTCAGGGGGTATCGGAAACACCATATATTTT.

The DNA for the CDR3 is TGTGCCAGCAGCTTAGCGGGTGGGGGGGCGGAGTACGAGCAGTACTTC. Translated: CASSLAGGGAEYEQYF. The V gene is TRBV7-9, the J gene TRBJ2-7; D is possibly TRBD2 (7 bases). V was clipped by 0 bases and J by 4 bases, with 16 bases between them. The germline V gene has CDR1 SEHNR and CDR2 FQNEAQ (reference sequence). The CDR3 is 16 amino acids.

This clonotype was recorded at least ten times. The V call is TRBV6-6, the J call TRBJ1-5; perhaps TRBD1 as D (6 bases). Trimming took off 6 bases at V and 4 bases at J, with 19 bases between the two ends. The germline CDR1 and CDR2 sequences are MNHNY and SVGAGI (reference sequence). This CDR3 has 16 residues. This chain's CDR3 is CASSPLQGGGNQPQHF. The CDR3 DNA follows: TGTGCCAGCAGCCCTCTACAGGGAGGGGGGAATCAGCCCCAGCATTTT.

This clonotype was recorded a few times. No conserved phenylalanine or tryptophan is present at the end of the CDR3, so a read error is the likely explanation. It is unclear where the CDR3 begins or ends on the DNA, so no DNA is shown, and the CDR3 is as TCRdb lists it. The CDR3 spells CAWTLTSGRAPS. The V and J genes are TRBV30 and TRBJ2-1; TRBD2 is the table's D call, not checked against the DNA. The CDR3 is 12 amino acids long, termini counted. Per the germline V gene, CDR1 is GTSNPN and CDR2 is SVGIG (reference sequence).

This chain connects TRBV3-1 to TRBJ2-2; a weak D match, TRBD2 (5 bases). Germline loops: CDR1 LGHDT, CDR2 YNNKEL (reference sequence). The CDR3 sequence is 16 residues long. Trimming removed 2 bases from V and 1 base from J, with 11 bases in between. The chain's CDR3 is CASSQQWERNTGELFF. Here the CDR3 DNA reads TGTGCCAGCAGCCAACAATGGGAGAGGAACACCGGGGAGCTGTTTTTT.

This clonotype was seen many times. The gene calls are TRBV6-5 and TRBJ1-1; tentative D call: TRBD1 (6 bases). The length of the CDR3 is 13 residues. Trimming cost V 2 bases and J 7 bases, with 11 bases left between them. From germline, CDR1 is MNHEY and CDR2 SVGAGI. CDR3 DNA sequence: TGTGCCAGCAGTTACACCTTACAGGGTGAAGCTTTCTTT. Its protein product is CASSYTLQGEAFF.

With respect to this clonotype: A much bigger clone sits one base away, suggesting this may be a read error. The rearrangement links TRBV7-6 to TRBJ1-5; no definite D call. The V end was cut by 5 bases, the J end by 2 bases, with 13 bases between. This CDR3 spans 15 amino acids. Germline V gene data show CDR1 as SGHVS and CDR2 as FNYEAQ. The CDR3 protein is CASSLNPGGNQPQHF. CDR3 bases: TGTGCCAGCAGCCTGAACCCAGGTGGCAATCAGCCCCAGCATTTT. Drawing the rest from reference TRBV7-6 and TRBJ1-5, the complete variable domain is GAGVSQSPRYKVTKRGQDVALRCDPISGHVSLYWYRQALGQGPEFLTYFNYEAQQDKSGLPNDRFSAERPEGSISTLTIQRTEQRDSAMYRCASSLNPGGNQPQHFGDGTRLSIL.